This T cell receptor (beta chain) was sequenced during a study of OX40 agonist ivuxolimab in advanced cancers. The wider study: Prior therapy, whether anti-PD-1, anti-PD-L1 or anti-CTLA-4, was allowed, and about 40% had some. Three individuals attained partial responses, comprising one hepatocellular carcinoma case and two cutaneous melanoma cases.

Profiling relied on immunoSEQ multiplex PCR, and the TCRdb table lists in-frame clones only, not all of them. Of about 98,000 clones in the sample, 90% to 95% were seen once. Comments on this clone: Antigen: not known.

Prior autoimmune disease or systemic immunosuppression barred patients. Looked up from germline, CDR1 is MDHEN and CDR2 is SYDVKM. The CDR3 is 12 residues long. Trimming shortened V by 7 bases and J by 1 base, and 7 bases separated the two germline ends. General study results and limits: CD8+ T cells showed, on average, more clonal expansion than CD4+ cells.

The sequences come from CD4+ or CD8+ T cells sorted from blood, collected in a trial of the OX40 agonist ivuxolimab. This chain connects TRBV28 to TRBJ2-5; D is undetermined. This receptor was obtained from an adult with an advanced solid tumor such as melanoma, head and neck, liver or kidney cancer. CDR3 in amino acids: CASKVSQETQYF. CDR3 DNA sequence: TGTGCCAGCAAAGTTTCCCAAGAGACCCAGTACTTC.